This TCR beta chain was captured in a study of a mutant IDH1 vaccine in newly diagnosed glioma. Study conclusions and caveats: Pseudoprogression appeared unlinked to shifts in leading peripheral T cell clonotypes.

The sample's time point: week 47, end of study. Each dose of the vaccine consisted of 300 ug of mutant IDH1 20-mer peptide, with topical imiquimod. There are 13 residues in the CDR3. The V gene's germline CDR1 is GTSNPN and CDR2 SVGIG (reference sequence). Trimming removed 2 bases at V and 4 bases at J, with 11 bases between. Method: immunoSEQ multiplex PCR; TCRdb's copy keeps in-frame clones and lacks some. The table lists over 45,000 clones, over 70% of them singletons. Comment on this clone: Its antigen remains unknown.

The chain has TRBV30 and TRBJ1-2; TRBD1 might be the D (5 bases). Sequencing was performed on PBMCs, taken from a glioma patient whose treatment included an IDH1 peptide vaccine. The TCR comes from a man aged 50-60 years with glioma. CDR3 DNA sequence: TGTGCCTGGAGTTCCGGGGGAAGCTATGGCTACACCTTC. Protein product: CAWSSGGSYGYTF.